This is a list of T cell receptor beta chains from one sample in a study of blood T cells in healthy people across ages. TCRdb passed the 5' RACE reads through MiXCR, listing each CDR3 protein once. The data show 700,000 to 1,000,000 distinct CDR3 sequences, 40% to 50% seen once. Sequencing was performed on blood. The receptor set was obtained from a man aged 60 to 69 in good health. The CDR3 runs from the conserved cysteine through the conserved F or W. The D gene is left open where the match is weak. Only some rows state a clone size, as once, few, many or a class for expanded clones.

.	TRBV6-5	TRBJ2-5	.	16	CASSYHGRKYQETQYF	TGTGCCAGCAGTTATCACGGAAGAAAGTACCAAGAGACCCAGTACTTC
.	TRBV6-1	TRBJ1-2	.	13	CASSEWQGDGYTF	TGTGCCAGCAGTGAATGGCAGGGCGATGGCTACACCTTC
.	TRBV28	TRBJ2-7	.	12	CASSLGVPEQYF	TGTGCCAGCAGTTTAGGGGTACCCGAGCAGTACTTC
TRBD2	TRBV7-9	TRBJ2-3	.	16	CASSASLAGGPDTQYF	TGTGCCAGCAGCGCCTCCCTAGCGGGGGGGCCAGATACGCAGTATTTT
TRBD1	TRBV7-7	TRBJ2-5	few	14	CASSPRGGTETQYF	TGTGCTAGCAGCCCGAGAGGGGGCACCGAGACCCAGTACTTC
TRBD1	TRBV7-2	TRBJ1-5	.	16	CASSRQGGYSNQPQHF	TGTGCCAGCAGCCGACAAGGGGGCTATAGCAATCAGCCCCAGCATTTT
TRBD1	TRBV3-1	TRBJ2-5	.	14	CASPQGQGVAEQYF	TGTGCCAGCCCCCAAGGACAGGGGGTTGCGGAGCAGTACTTC
.	TRBV9	TRBJ2-7	.	15	CASSVGAMSSYEQYF	TGTGCCAGCAGCGTGGGGGCTATGAGCTCCTACGAGCAGTACTTC
.	TRBV14	TRBJ2-5	.	15	CASSQAAGWNNEQYF	TGTGCCAGCAGCCAAGCTGCAGGGTGGAACAATGAGCAGTACTTC
.	TRBV6-2/TRBV6-3	TRBJ1-5	.	15	CASTHWGNSNQPQHF	TGTGCCAGCACCCATTGGGGGAATAGCAATCAGCCCCAGCATTTT
.	TRBV29-1	TRBJ2-1	.	13	CSVDYSSCNEQFF	TGCAGCGTTGACTACTCCTCCTGCAATGAGCAGTTCTTC
.	TRBV27	TRBJ2-2	.	14	CATKPRGNTGELFF	TGTGCCACCAAACCCAGGGGGAACACCGGGGAGCTGTTTTTT
TRBD2	TRBV18	TRBJ2-1	.	15	CASSPSGLDYNEQFF	TGTGCCAGCTCACCATCGGGACTAGATTACAATGAGCAGTTCTTC
TRBD1	TRBV5-1	TRBJ1-5	few	15	CASSLVGGRNQPQHF	TGCGCCAGCAGCTTGGTAGGGGGCCGAAATCAGCCCCAGCATTTT
.	TRBV5-1	TRBJ2-1	few	15	CASSSEGSPYNEQFF	TGCGCCAGCAGCTCGGAGGGGTCCCCCTACAATGAGCAGTTCTTC
TRBD2	TRBV20-1	TRBJ2-3	few	18	CSARRRAGGSASTDTQYF	TGCAGTGCTAGACGCCGGGCCGGGGGGAGTGCTAGCACAGATACGCAGTATTTT
.	TRBV5-1	TRBJ2-7	few	15	CASSLSSNGAYEQYF	TGCGCCAGCAGTTTATCATCAAACGGCGCCTACGAGCAGTACTTC
.	TRBV6-2/TRBV6-3	TRBJ1-1	.	15	CASRKAAGENTEAFF	TGTGCCAGCAGAAAGGCCGCGGGGGAGAACACTGAAGCTTTCTTT
TRBD1	TRBV7-2	TRBJ1-2	.	13	CATTGGIGYGYTF	TGTGCCACTACAGGGGGCATTGGCTATGGCTACACCTTC
TRBD2	TRBV7-2	TRBJ2-1	few	15	CASSSAGGGTNEQFF	TGTGCCAGCAGCTCAGCGGGGGGGGGTACGAATGAGCAGTTCTTC
TRBD1	TRBV29-1	TRBJ1-2	.	14	CSAEGDRANYGYTF	TGCAGCGCCGAGGGGGACAGGGCTAACTATGGCTACACCTTC
.	TRBV6-2/TRBV6-3	TRBJ2-7	few	16	CASSYPRQALNYEQYF	TGTGCCAGCAGTTACCCCCGACAGGCATTAAACTACGAGCAGTACTTC
.	TRBV6-1	TRBJ2-1	.	13	CASSEAGTYEQFF	TGTGCCAGCAGTGAAGCGGGTACATATGAGCAGTTCTTC
.	TRBV28	TRBJ2-3	.	16	CASPPPGPRRTDTQYF	TGTGCCAGCCCTCCACCGGGACCCCGACGCACAGATACGCAGTATTTT
.	TRBV15	TRBJ2-1	.	17	CATSRVQGRASYNEQFF	TGTGCCACCAGCAGAGTTCAGGGTAGGGCCTCCTACAATGAGCAGTTCTTC
.	TRBV7-6	TRBJ2-1	.	16	CASSLRAGDRYNEQFF	TGTGCCAGCAGCTTAAGGGCAGGGGATCGGTACAATGAGCAGTTCTTC
TRBD1	TRBV6-2/TRBV6-3	TRBJ1-5	.	13	CASGQGRNQPQHF	TGTGCCAGCGGACAGGGGAGGAATCAGCCCCAGCATTTT